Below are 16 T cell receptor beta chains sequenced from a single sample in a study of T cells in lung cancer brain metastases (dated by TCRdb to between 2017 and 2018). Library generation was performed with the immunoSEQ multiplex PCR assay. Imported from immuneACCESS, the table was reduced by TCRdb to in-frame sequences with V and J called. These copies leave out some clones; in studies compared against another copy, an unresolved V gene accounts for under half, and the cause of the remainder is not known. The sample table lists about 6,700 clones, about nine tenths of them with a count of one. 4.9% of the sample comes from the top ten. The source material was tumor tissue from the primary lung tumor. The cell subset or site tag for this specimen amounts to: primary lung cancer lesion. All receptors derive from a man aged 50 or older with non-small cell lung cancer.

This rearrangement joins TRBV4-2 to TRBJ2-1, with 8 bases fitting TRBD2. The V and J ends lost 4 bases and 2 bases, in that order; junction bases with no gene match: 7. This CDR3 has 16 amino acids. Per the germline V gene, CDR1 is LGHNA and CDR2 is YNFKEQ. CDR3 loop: CASSPGAAGAYNEQFF. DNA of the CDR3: TGTGCCAGCAGCCCCGGGGCAGCGGGGGCCTACAATGAGCAGTTCTTC.

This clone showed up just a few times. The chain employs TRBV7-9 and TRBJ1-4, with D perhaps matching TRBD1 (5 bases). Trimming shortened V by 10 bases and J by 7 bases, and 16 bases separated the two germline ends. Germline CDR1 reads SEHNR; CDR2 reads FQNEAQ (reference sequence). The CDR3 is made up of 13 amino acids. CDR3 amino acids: CATDGHRGEKLFF. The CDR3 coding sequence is TGTGCCACTGATGGACATCGCGGTGAAAAACTGTTTTTT.

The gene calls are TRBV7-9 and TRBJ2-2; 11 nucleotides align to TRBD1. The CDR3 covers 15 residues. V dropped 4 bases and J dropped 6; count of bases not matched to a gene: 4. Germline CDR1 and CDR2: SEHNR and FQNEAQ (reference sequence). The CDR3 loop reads CASSSRDRGAGELFF. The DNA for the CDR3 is TGTGCCAGCAGCTCCAGGGACAGGGGGGCCGGGGAGCTGTTTTTT.

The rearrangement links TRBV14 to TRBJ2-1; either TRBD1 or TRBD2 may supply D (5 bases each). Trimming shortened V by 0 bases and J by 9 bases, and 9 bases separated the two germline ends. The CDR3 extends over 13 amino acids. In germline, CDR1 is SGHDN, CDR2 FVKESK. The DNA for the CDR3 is TGTGCCAGCAGCCAAGATTTTGGGGGTGAGCAGTTCTTC. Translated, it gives CASSQDFGGEQFF.

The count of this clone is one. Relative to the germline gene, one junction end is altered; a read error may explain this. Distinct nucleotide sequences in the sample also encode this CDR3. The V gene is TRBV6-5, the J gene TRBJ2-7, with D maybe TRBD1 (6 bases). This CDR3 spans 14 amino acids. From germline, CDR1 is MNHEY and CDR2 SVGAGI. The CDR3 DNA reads TGTGCAAGCAGTTATCGGGGACAAGCCTACGAGCAGTACTTC. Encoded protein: CASSYRGQAYEQYF.

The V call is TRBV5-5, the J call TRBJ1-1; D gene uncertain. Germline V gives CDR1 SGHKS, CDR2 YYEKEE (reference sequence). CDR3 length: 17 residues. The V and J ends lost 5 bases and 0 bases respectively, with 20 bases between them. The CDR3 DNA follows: TGTGCCAGCAGTTTAACAATCGCGGGATTAATGAACACTGAAGCTTTCTTT. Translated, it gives CASSLTIAGLMNTEAFF.

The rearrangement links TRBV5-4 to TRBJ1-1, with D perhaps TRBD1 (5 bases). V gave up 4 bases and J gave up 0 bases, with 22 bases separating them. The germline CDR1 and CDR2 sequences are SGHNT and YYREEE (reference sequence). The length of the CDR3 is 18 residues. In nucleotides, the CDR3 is TGTGCCAGCAGCCCGGGAGGGACGAGAACCAGACTGAACACTGAAGCTTTCTTT. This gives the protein CASSPGGTRTRLNTEAFF.

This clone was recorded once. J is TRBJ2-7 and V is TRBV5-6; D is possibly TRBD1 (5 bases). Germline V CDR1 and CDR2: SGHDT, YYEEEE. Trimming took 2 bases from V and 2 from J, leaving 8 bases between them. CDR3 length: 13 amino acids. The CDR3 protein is CASSFLGAYEQYF. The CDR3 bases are TGTGCCAGCAGCTTCTTAGGGGCCTACGAGCAGTACTTC.

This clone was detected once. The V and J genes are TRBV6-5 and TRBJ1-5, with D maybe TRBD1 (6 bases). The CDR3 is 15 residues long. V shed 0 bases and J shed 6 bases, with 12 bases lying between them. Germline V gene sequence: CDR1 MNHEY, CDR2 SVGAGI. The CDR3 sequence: CASSYSGGKGQPQHF. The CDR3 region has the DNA TGTGCCAGCAGTTACTCTGGGGGCAAAGGTCAGCCCCAGCATTTT.

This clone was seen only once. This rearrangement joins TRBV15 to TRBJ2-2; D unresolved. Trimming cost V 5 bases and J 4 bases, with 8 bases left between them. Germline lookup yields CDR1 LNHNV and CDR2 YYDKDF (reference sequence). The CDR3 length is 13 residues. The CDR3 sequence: CATSPTATGELFF. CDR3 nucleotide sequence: TGTGCCACCAGCCCGACGGCCACCGGGGAGCTGTTTTTT.

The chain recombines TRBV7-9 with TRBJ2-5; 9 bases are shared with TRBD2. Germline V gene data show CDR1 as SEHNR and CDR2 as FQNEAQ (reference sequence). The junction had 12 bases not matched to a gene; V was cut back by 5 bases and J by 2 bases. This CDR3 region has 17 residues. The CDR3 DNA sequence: TGTGCCAGCAGCCATTTAAAAAGCGGGGGGATACAAGAGACCCAGTACTTC. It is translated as CASSHLKSGGIQETQYF.

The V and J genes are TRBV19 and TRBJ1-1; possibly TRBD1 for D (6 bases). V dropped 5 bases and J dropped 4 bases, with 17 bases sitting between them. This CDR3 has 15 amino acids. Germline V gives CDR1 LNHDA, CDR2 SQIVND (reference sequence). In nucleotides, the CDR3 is TGTGCCAGTAGTGGTTTCGATCAGGGGTCCACTGAAGCTTTCTTT. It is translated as CASSGFDQGSTEAFF.

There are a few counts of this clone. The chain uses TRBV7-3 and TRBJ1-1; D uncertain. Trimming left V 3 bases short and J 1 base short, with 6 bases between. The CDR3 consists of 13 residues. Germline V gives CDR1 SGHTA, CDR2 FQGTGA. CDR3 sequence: CASSFAKNTEAFF. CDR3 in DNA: TGTGCCAGCAGCTTCGCTAAGAACACTGAAGCTTTCTTT.

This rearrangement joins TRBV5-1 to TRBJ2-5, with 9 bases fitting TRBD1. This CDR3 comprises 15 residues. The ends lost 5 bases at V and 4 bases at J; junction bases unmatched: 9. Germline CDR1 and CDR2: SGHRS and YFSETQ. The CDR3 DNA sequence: TGCGCCAGCAGACAATCCGGGACAGGGATAGAGACCCAGTACTTC. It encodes CASRQSGTGIETQYF.

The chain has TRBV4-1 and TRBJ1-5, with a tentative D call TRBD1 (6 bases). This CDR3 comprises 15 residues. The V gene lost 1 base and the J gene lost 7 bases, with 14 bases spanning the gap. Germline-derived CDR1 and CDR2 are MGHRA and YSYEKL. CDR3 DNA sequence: TGCGCCAGCAGCCAAGGACAGGAGTGGGCGCAGCCCCAGCATTTT. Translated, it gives CASSQGQEWAQPQHF.

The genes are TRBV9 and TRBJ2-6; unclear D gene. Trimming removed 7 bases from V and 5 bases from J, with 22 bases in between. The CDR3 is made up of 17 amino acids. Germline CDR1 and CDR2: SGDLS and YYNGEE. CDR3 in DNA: TGTGCCAGCGAGTCTCAATACAAACAAAGTCGGGCCAACGTCCTGACTTTC. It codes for CASESQYKQSRANVLTF.